This T cell receptor (beta chain) was sequenced during a study of cytomegalovirus exposure and HLA in healthy donors. Background on the study: There were 90 million to 140 million unique TCR beta sequences, drawn from 180 million or so T cells, in an earlier analysis. Study-wide findings and caveats: TRBV6-2, TRBV6-3 and some other V segments were excluded as indistinguishable. After further analysis at a later stage, around 17,000 TCR beta sequences were associated with HLA alleles at 0.05 false discovery rate. Upon later analysis, TCR association rates were observed to vary by HLA locus, being highest for DRB1 and lowest for HLA-C.

The CDR3 length is 14 residues. Germline CDR1 SGDLS, CDR2 YYNGEE. V shed 4 bases and J shed 5 bases, with 13 bases lying between them. A multiplex PCR was run with 60 Vbeta primers and 13 Jbeta primers. TCRdb's table, derived via immunoSEQ multiplex PCR, lists solely in-frame clones and lacks some. The sample yields 54,000 or so clones, roughly 53% seen once. Concerning this clone itself: Antigen specificity is unknown.

J is TRBJ1-3 and V is TRBV9; D might be TRBD1 (6 bases). Specimen: PBMCs. The TCR was taken from a human donor in good health. This CDR3 reads CASSPTGYRNTIYF. In DNA, the CDR3 is TGTGCCAGCAGCCCAACAGGGTATAGAAACACCATATATTTT.